The entry below gives a single T cell receptor beta chain sequence along with its context. The assay was immunoSEQ multiplex PCR, and TCRdb's table has in-frame clones only and misses some. The data show about 110,000 clones, about 85% seen once. V was pared by 4 bases and J by 7 bases, with 11 bases between. The CDR3 runs 13 residues. Germline CDR1 and CDR2: LNHDA and SQIVND (reference sequence). The sample belongs to a study of T cell responses to AZD1222 COVID-19 vaccine. The chain links TRBV19 to TRBJ1-5; D is possibly TRBD1 (5 bases). The sample in question was peripheral blood, obtained 28 days after the second AZD1222 dose. The sequence derives from an adult who received the AZD1222 COVID-19 vaccine. CDR3: CASSNRRGQPQHF. The CDR3 coding sequence is TGTGCCAGTAGTAACAGGCGGGGACAGCCCCAGCATTTT.